This T cell receptor (beta chain) was captured in a study of CD8 T cell repertoires and HIV-1 epitope variants. Study context: Tested: three Gag epitope families, Nef HW9 and YT9.

Germline CDR1 and CDR2: MNHEY and SMNVEV (reference sequence). This CDR3 is built from 15 residues. The germline V and J ends were trimmed by 0 bases and 0 bases, with 9 bases remaining between them. TCRdb's copy holds only in-frame clones and misses some; the assay was immunoSEQ multiplex PCR. Found here are tens of thousands of clones, roughly four fifths of them singletons; the top ten hold approximately 24%. The receptor was isolated from a male donor with HIV. The rearrangement joins TRBV27 to TRBJ2-7, with D possibly being TRBD1 or TRBD2 (5 bases each). The sequencing sample was made of uncultured baseline CD8+ T cells from peripheral blood mononuclear cells (PBMCs). For the CDR3, the DNA is TGTGCCAGCAGTTTATCGGGGACCGGCTCCTACGAGCAGTACTTC. Translated: CASSLSGTGSYEQYF.